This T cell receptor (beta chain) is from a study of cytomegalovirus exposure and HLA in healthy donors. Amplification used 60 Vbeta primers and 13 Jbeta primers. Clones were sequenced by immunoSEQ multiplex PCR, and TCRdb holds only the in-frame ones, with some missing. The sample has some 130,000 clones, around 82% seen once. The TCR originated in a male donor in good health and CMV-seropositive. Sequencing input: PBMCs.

CDR3 sequence: CASSAGERRGEQFF. CDR3 coding DNA: TGTGCCAGCAGCGCTGGAGAGAGGAGGGGTGAGCAGTTCTTC. The J gene is TRBJ2-1, the V gene TRBV9, with D possibly being TRBD2 (6 bases). V was shortened by 3 bases and J by 9 bases, with 16 bases between the two germline ends. This CDR3 region has 14 residues. Per the germline V gene, CDR1 is SGDLS and CDR2 is YYNGEE.